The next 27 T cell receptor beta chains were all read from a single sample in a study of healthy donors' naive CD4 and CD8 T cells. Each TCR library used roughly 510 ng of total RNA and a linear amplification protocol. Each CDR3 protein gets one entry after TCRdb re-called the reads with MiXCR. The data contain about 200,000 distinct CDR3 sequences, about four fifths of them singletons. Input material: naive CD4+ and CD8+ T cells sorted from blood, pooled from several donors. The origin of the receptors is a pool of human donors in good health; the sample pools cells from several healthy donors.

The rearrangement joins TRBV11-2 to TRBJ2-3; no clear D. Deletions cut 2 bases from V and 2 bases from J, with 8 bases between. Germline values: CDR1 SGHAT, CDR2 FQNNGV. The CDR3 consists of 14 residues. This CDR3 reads CASSLMETTDTQYF. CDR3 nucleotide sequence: TGTGCCAGCAGCTTAATGGAGACCACAGATACGCAGTATTTT.

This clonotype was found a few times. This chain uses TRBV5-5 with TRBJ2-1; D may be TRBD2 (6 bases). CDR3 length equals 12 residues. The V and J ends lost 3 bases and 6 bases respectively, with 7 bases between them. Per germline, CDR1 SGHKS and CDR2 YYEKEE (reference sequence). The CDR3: CASSSGSNEQFF. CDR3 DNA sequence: TGTGCCAGCAGCTCCGGGAGCAATGAGCAGTTCTTC.

CDR3 in amino acids: CASNQGTGRIADTQYF. The CDR3 nucleotides are TGTGCCAGCAACCAAGGGACAGGGAGGATAGCGGATACGCAGTATTTT. The V call is TRBV12-3 or TRBV12-4, the J call TRBJ2-3; 9 bases align to TRBD1. V dropped 7 bases and J dropped 6; count of bases not matched to a gene: 14. This CDR3 contains 16 residues.

For the CDR3, the DNA is TGCAGCGTCCTTCACGGGTTCATGAACACTGAAGCTTTCTTT. Translating gives CSVLHGFMNTEAFF. V usage is TRBV29-1 and J usage is TRBJ1-1; the D is unclear. CDR1 is SQVTM and CDR2 is ANQGSEA in the germline V gene. The CDR3 has 14 residues. V lost 6 bases, J lost 0 bases, and 14 bases lay in between.

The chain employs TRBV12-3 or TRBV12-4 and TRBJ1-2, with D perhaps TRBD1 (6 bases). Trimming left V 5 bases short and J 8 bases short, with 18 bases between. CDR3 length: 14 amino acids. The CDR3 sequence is CASSTNPGVDGYTF. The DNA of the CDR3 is TGTGCCAGCAGTACAAATCCAGGGGTGGACGGCTACACCTTC.

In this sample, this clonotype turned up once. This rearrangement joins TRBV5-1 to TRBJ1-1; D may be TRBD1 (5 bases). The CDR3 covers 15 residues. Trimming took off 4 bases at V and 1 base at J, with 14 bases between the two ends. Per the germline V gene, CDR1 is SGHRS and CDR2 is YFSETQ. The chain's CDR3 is CASSPISDRNTEAFF. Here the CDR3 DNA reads TGCGCCAGCAGCCCAATCAGTGACAGGAACACTGAAGCTTTCTTT.

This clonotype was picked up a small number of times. CDR3 region: CASSTSPTSTISYEQYF. The CDR3 coding sequence is TGTGCCAGCAGCACCTCCCCCACGAGCACGATCTCCTACGAGCAGTACTTC. The rearrangement links TRBV6-2 or TRBV6-3 to TRBJ2-7; D unresolved. The length of the CDR3 is 17 residues. The V and J ends lost 6 bases and 0 bases respectively, with 21 bases between them. The germline V gene encodes CDR1 MNHEY and CDR2 SVGEGT.

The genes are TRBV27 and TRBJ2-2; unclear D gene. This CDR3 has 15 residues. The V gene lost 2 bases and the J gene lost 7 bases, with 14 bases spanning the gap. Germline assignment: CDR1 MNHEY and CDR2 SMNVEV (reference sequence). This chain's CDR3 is CASSLDGWRSGELFF. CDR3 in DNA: TGTGCCAGCAGTTTAGATGGGTGGCGGAGCGGGGAGCTGTTTTTT.

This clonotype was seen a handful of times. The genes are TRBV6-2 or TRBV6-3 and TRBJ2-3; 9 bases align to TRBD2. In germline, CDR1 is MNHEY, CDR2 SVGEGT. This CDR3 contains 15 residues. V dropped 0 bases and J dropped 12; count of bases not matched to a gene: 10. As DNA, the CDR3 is TGTGCCAGCAGTTACTCGGTTGTTTCTAGCGGGATTCAGTATTTT. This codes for CASSYSVVSSGIQYF.

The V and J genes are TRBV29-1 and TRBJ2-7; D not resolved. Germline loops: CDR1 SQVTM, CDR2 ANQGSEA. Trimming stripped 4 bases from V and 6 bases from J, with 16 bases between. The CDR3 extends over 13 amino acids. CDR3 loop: CSVGVGAVSEQYF. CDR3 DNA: TGCAGCGTTGGGGTGGGCGCAGTGTCCGAGCAGTACTTC.

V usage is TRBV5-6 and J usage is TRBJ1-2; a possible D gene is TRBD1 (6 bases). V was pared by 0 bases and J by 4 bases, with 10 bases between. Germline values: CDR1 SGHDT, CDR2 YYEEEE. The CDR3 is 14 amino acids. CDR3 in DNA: TGTGCCAGCAGCTTGGAGGACAGCATCTATGGCTACACCTTC. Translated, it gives CASSLEDSIYGYTF. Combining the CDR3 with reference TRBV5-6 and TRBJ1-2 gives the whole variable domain DAGVTQSPTHLIKTRGQQVTLRCSPKSGHDTVSWYQQALGQGPQFIFQYYEEEERQRGNFPDRFSGHQFPNYSSELNVNALLLGDSALYLCASSLEDSIYGYTFGSGTRLTVV.

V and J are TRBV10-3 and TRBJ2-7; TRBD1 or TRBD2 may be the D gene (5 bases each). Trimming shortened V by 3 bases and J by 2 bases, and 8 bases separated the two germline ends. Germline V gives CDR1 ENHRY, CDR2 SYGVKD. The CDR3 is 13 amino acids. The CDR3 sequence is CAISDGGTYEQYF. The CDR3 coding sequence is TGTGCCATCAGTGATGGGGGAACCTACGAGCAGTACTTC.

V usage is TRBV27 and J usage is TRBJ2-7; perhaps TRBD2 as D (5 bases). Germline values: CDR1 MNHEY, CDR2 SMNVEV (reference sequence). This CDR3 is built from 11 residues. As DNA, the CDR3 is TGTGCTACCGGGGTCGCCTACGAGCAGTACTTC. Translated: CATGVAYEQYF.

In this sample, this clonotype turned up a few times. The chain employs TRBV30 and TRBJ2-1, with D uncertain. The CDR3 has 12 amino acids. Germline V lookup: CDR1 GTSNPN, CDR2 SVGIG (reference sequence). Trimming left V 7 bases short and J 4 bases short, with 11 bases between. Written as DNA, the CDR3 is TGTGCCTCCCCCGGCGGATACAATGAGCAGTTCTTC. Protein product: CASPGGYNEQFF.

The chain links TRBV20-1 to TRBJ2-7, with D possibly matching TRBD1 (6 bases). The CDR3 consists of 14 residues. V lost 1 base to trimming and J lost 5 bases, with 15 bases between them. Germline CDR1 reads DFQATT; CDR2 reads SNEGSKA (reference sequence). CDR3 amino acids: CSARVFEDRNEQYF. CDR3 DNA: TGCAGTGCTAGAGTTTTCGAGGACAGAAACGAGCAGTACTTC.

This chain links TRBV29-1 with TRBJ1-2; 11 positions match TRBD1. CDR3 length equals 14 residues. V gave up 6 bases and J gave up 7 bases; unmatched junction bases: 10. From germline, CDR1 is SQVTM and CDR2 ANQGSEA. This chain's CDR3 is CSVPGQGALGGYTF. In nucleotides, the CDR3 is TGCAGCGTCCCCGGACAGGGGGCGTTAGGTGGCTACACCTTC.

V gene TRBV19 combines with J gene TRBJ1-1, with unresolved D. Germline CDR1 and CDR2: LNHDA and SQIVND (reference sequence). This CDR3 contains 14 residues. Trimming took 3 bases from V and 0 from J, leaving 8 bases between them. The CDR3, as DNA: TGTGCCAGTAGTATGGGCGGGTTGAACACTGAAGCTTTCTTT. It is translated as CASSMGGLNTEAFF.

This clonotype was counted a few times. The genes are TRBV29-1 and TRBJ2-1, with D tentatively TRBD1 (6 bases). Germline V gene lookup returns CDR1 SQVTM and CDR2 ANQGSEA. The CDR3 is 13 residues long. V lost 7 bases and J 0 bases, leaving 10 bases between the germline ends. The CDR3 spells CSGDTYSYNEQFF. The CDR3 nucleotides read TGCAGCGGGGACACTTACTCCTACAATGAGCAGTTCTTC.

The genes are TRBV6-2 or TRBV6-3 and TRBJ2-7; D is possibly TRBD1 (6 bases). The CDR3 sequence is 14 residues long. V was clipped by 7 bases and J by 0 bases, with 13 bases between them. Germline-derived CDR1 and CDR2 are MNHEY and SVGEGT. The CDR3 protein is CASKDSYSSYEQYF. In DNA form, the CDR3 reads TGTGCCAGCAAGGACAGCTATTCCTCCTACGAGCAGTACTTC.

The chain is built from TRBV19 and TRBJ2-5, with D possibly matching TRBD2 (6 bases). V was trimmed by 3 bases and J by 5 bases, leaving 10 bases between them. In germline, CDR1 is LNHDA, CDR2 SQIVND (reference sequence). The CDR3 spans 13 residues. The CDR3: CASSIRLAETQYF. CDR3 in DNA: TGTGCCAGTAGTATCCGTCTAGCGGAGACCCAGTACTTC.

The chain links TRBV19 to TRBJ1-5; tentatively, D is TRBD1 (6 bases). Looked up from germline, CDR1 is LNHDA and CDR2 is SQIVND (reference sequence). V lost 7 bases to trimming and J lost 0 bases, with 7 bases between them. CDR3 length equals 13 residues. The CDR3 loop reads CASKGDSNQPQHF. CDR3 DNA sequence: TGTGCCAGTAAGGGGGATAGCAATCAGCCCCAGCATTTT.

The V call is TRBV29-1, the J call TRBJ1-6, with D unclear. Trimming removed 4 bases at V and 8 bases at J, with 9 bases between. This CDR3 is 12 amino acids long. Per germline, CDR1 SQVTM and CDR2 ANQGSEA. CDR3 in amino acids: CSVVVGDSPLHF. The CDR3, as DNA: TGCAGCGTTGTAGTTGGGGATTCACCCCTCCACTTT. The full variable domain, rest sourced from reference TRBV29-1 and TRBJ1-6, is SAVISQKPSRDICQRGTSLTIQCQVDSQVTMMFWYRQQPGQSLTLIATANQGSEATYESGFVIDKFPISRPNLTFSTLTVSNMSPEDSSIYLCSVVVGDSPLHFGNGTRLTVT.

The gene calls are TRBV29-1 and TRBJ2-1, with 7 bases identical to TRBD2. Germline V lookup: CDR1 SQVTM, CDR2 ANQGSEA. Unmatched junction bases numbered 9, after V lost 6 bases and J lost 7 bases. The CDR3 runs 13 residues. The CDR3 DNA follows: TGCAGCGTGAGGGCGGGAGAGAAGAATGAGCAGTTCTTC. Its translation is CSVRAGEKNEQFF.

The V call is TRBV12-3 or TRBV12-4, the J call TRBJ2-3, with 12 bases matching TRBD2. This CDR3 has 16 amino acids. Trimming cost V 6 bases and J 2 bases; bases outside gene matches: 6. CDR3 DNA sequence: TGTGCCAGCAGCCCAGGGACTAGCGGGTACACAGATACGCAGTATTTT. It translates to CASSPGTSGYTDTQYF.

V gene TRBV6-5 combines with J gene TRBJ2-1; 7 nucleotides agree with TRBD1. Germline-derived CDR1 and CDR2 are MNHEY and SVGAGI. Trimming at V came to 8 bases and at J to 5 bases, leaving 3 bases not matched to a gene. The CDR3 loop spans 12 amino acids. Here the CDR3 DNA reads TGTGCCAGCGAGGGACAGAACAATGAGCAGTTCTTC. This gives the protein CASEGQNNEQFF.

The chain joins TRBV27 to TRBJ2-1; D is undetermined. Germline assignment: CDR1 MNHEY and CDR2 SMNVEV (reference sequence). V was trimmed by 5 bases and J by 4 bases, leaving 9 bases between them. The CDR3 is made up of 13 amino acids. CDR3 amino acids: CASSPAAYNEQFF. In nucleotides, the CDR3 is TGTGCCAGCAGTCCCGCGGCGTACAATGAGCAGTTCTTC.

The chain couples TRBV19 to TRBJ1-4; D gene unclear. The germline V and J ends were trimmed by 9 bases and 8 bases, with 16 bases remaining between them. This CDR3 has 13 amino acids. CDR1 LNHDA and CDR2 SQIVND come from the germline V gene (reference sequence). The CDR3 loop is CASRMIVGEKLFF. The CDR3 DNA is TGTGCCAGCCGTATGATAGTTGGGGAAAAACTGTTTTTT.